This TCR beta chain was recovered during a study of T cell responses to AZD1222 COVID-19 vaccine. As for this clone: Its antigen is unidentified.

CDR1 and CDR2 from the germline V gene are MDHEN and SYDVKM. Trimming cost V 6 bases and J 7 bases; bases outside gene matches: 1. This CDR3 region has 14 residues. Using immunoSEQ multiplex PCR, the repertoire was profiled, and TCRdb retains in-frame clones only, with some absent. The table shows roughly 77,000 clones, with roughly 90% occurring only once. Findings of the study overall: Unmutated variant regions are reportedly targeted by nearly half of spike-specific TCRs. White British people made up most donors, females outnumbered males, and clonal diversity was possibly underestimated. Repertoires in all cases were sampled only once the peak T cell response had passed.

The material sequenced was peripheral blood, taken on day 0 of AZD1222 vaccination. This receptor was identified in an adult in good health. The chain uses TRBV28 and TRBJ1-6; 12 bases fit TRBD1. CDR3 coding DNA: TGTGCCAGCAGGGGGACAGGGGGCAATTCACCCCTCCACTTT. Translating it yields CASRGTGGNSPLHF.